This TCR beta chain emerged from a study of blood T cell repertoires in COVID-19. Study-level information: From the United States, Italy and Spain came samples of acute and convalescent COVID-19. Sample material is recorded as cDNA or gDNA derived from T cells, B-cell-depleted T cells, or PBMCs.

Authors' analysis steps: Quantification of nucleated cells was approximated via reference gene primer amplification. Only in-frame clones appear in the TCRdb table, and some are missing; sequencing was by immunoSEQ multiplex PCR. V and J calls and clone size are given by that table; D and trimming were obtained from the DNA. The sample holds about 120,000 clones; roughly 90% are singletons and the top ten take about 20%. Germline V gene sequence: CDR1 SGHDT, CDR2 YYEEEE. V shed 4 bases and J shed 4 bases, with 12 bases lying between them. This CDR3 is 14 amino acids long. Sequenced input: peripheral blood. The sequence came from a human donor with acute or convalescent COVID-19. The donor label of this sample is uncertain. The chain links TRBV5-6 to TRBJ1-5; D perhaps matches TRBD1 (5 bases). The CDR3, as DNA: TGTGCCAGCAGCCGGGGGTGGGGTAATCAGCCCCAGCATTTT. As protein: CASSRGWGNQPQHF.